The 25 T cell receptor beta chains below were found in one sample sequenced in a study of cytomegalovirus exposure and HLA in healthy donors. PCR used 60 Vbeta primers and 13 Jbeta primers. The data were produced by immunoSEQ multiplex PCR, yet TCRdb's version contains in-frame clones alone and is incomplete. The sample has 170,000 or so clones, over 65% seen once; the top ten hold 1.4% to 1.5%. The sample comprised PBMCs. The receptors shown here come from a woman aged 25 to 39 in good health and CMV-seropositive.

The genes are TRBV28 and TRBJ1-3, with D possibly being TRBD1 (6 bases). V lost 3 bases and J 2 bases, leaving 17 bases between the germline ends. This CDR3 spans 17 amino acids. Germline V gene data show CDR1 as MDHEN and CDR2 as SYDVKM. CDR3 loop: CASSFAGTQRTGNTIYF. The DNA for the CDR3 is TGTGCCAGCAGTTTCGCCGGGACACAGAGAACTGGAAACACCATATATTTT. The entire variable domain, with the rest obtained from reference TRBV28 and TRBJ1-3, is as follows: DVKVTQSSRYLVKRTGEKVFLECVQDMDHENMFWYRQDPGLGLRLIYFSYDVKMKEKGDIPEGYSVSREKKERFSLILESASTNQTSMYLCASSFAGTQRTGNTIYFGEGSWLTVV.

Regarding this clone: Other DNA sequences in this sample translate to the same CDR3. The V and J genes are TRBV18 and TRBJ2-5, with a weak D call TRBD2 (5 bases). Germline lookup yields CDR1 KGHSH and CDR2 LQKENI. Trimming removed 2 bases from V and 2 bases from J, with 6 bases in between. This CDR3 region has 13 residues. The CDR3 nucleotides are TGTGCCAGCTCACCATCGGGGCAAGAGACCCAGTACTTC. Encoded protein: CASSPSGQETQYF.

The chain recombines TRBV28 with TRBJ2-7, with 7 positions matching TRBD2. V was clipped by 7 bases and J by 3 bases; unmatched bases: 15. The CDR3 contains 16 residues. Germline V gene sequence: CDR1 MDHEN, CDR2 SYDVKM. The CDR3 loop reads CASIPTLGGMVYEQYF. In DNA form, the CDR3 reads TGTGCCAGCATTCCCACCTTGGGGGGGATGGTCTACGAGCAGTACTTC.

The rearrangement uses TRBV7-6 and TRBJ2-7, with D perhaps matching TRBD1 (6 bases). Germline V gives CDR1 SGHVS, CDR2 FNYEAQ. The ends were cut back, 4 bases at V and 4 bases at J, with 20 bases in the middle. CDR3 length: 16 amino acids. CDR3 DNA: TGTGCCAGCAGCTCGCTTCAGGGGCAGTTAGTATACGAGCAGTACTTC. Protein product: CASSSLQGQLVYEQYF.

Concerning this clone itself: The germline gene is not matched at one end of the junction; a read error may be the cause. The rearrangement links TRBV27 to TRBJ2-5; 9 nucleotides align to TRBD2. The CDR3 runs 22 residues. CDR1 and CDR2 (germline): MNHEY, SMNVEV (reference sequence). In DNA form, the CDR3 reads TGTGCCAGCAGTTCCTCCCCTCCCGGGCTAGCGGGGAGTGGGGCCATCCAAAAGACCCAGTACTTC. Its protein product is CASSSSPPGLAGSGAIQKTQYF.

The rearrangement uses TRBV27 and TRBJ2-4, with TRBD1 identical over 11 bases. Per the germline V gene, CDR1 is MNHEY and CDR2 is SMNVEV (reference sequence). The CDR3 runs 14 residues. Trimming cost V 7 bases and J 8 bases; bases outside gene matches: 7. CDR3 in amino acids: CASKGQGAVDIQYF. The CDR3 DNA reads TGTGCCAGCAAAGGACAGGGGGCAGTGGACATTCAGTACTTC.

The chain is built from TRBV30 and TRBJ1-1, with a weak D call TRBD1 (6 bases). The CDR3 is made up of 13 amino acids. In germline, CDR1 is GTSNPN, CDR2 SVGIG (reference sequence). Trimming left V 5 bases short and J 5 bases short, with 15 bases between. The CDR3 bases are TGTGCCTGGGGGGCGGGGGCGAGGACTGAAGCTTTCTTT. Translation: CAWGAGARTEAFF.

This chain uses TRBV19 with TRBJ1-5; TRBD1 is a possible D gene (5 bases). V lost 5 bases, J lost 4 bases, and 12 bases lay in between. Per the germline V gene, CDR1 is LNHDA and CDR2 is SQIVND (reference sequence). The CDR3 consists of 14 residues. The CDR3 sequence is CASSSDIGNQPQHF. CDR3 sequence (DNA): TGTGCCAGTAGTTCGGACATCGGGAATCAGCCCCAGCATTTT.

V and J are TRBV10-2 and TRBJ2-1; 14 bases agree with TRBD2. The trim removed 5 bases at V and 0 bases at J, leaving 9 bases unmatched. CDR3 length: 19 residues. Germline loops: CDR1 WSHSY, CDR2 SAAADI. CDR3 DNA sequence: TGCGCCAGCAGTATTGGACTAGCGGGAGGCCTGAGCTCCTACAATGAGCAGTTCTTC. Translating it yields CASSIGLAGGLSSYNEQFF.

The chain recombines TRBV6-1 with TRBJ2-7; 7 nucleotides align to TRBD1. Unmatched junction bases numbered 2, after V lost 7 bases and J lost 2 bases. This CDR3 region has 12 residues. The germline CDR1 and CDR2 sequences are MNHNS and SASEGT. The CDR3 region is CASTGTAYEQYF. DNA of the CDR3: TGTGCCAGCACCGGGACAGCCTACGAGCAGTACTTC.

The chain's CDR3 is CASSLSRQDNEQFF. CDR3 DNA sequence: TGTGCCAGCAGCTTATCACGACAGGACAATGAGCAGTTCTTC. The V and J genes are TRBV7-2 and TRBJ2-1, with D maybe TRBD1 (6 bases). The V gene lost 2 bases and the J gene lost 5 bases, with 10 bases spanning the gap. Germline V gene data show CDR1 as SGHTA and CDR2 as FQGNSA. CDR3 length: 14 amino acids. The full variable domain, its missing parts supplied by reference TRBV7-2 and TRBJ2-1, is GAGVSQSPSNKVTEKGKDVELRCDPISGHTALYWYRQSLGQGLEFLIYFQGNSAPDKSGLPSDRFSAERTGGSVSTLTIQRTQQEDSAVYLCASSLSRQDNEQFFGPGTRLTVL.

V and J are TRBV30 and TRBJ2-3; the D gene is possibly TRBD1 (6 bases). Per germline, CDR1 GTSNPN and CDR2 SVGIG (reference sequence). The V and J ends lost 3 bases and 0 bases respectively, with 10 bases between them. This CDR3 spans 14 amino acids. CDR3 protein: CAWRDSLSTDTQYF. The CDR3 coding sequence is TGTGCCTGGAGGGACAGTCTTAGCACAGATACGCAGTATTTT.

The V call is TRBV7-2, the J call TRBJ2-1, with 9 bases fitting TRBD2. Germline trimming cut 8 bases from V and 7 bases from J; bases unmatched to any gene: 9. Germline lookup yields CDR1 SGHTA and CDR2 FQGNSA. The CDR3 runs 14 residues. The CDR3 loop reads CASGSGSSSNEQFF. The CDR3, as DNA: TGTGCCAGCGGTAGCGGGAGTTCGAGTAATGAGCAGTTCTTC.

This clone was found once. This chain uses TRBV5-8 with TRBJ2-5; no clear D. The CDR3 loop spans 13 amino acids. Germline assignment: CDR1 SGHTS and CDR2 YDEGEE. Trimming cost V 0 bases and J 7 bases, with 10 bases left between them. The CDR3 DNA reads TGTGCCAGCAGCTTGGGCGGTGTAGGGACCCAGTACTTC. This gives the protein CASSLGGVGTQYF.

The chain recombines TRBV2 with TRBJ1-1; D is possibly TRBD1 (6 bases). This CDR3 region has 12 residues. V gave up 5 bases and J gave up 6 bases, with 10 bases separating them. Germline CDR1 is SNHLY and CDR2 is FYNNEI. As DNA, the CDR3 is TGTGCCAGCAGTCCGGACAGCCCTGAAGCTTTCTTT. Translation: CASSPDSPEAFF.

This clone was detected only a few times. The V call is TRBV11-3, the J call TRBJ1-2; weak D call: TRBD1 (6 bases). The CDR3 consists of 13 residues. Germline loops: CDR1 SGHNT, CDR2 YENEEA. V was clipped by 0 bases and J by 4 bases, with 6 bases between them. CDR3 DNA: TGTGCCAGCAGCTTAGAAGGGGGCTATGGCTACACCTTC. Translated, it gives CASSLEGGYGYTF. Looking up the rest from reference TRBV11-3 and TRBJ1-2 gives the full variable domain: EAGVVQSPRYKIIEKKQPVAFWCNPISGHNTLYWYLQNLGQGPELLIRYENEEAVDDSQLPKDRFSAERLKGVDSTLKIQPAELGDSAVYLCASSLEGGYGYTFGSGTRLTVV.

The V and J genes are TRBV10-3 and TRBJ1-1, with a tentative D call TRBD1 (6 bases). V was trimmed by 2 bases and J by 0 bases, leaving 7 bases between them. The V gene's germline CDR1 is ENHRY and CDR2 SYGVKD. This CDR3 comprises 14 residues. CDR3 sequence: CAISEGQMNTEAFF. Here the CDR3 DNA reads TGTGCCATCAGTGAGGGACAGATGAACACTGAAGCTTTCTTT.

The chain employs TRBV5-1 and TRBJ1-1, with D tentatively TRBD1 (6 bases). Trimming cost V 6 bases and J 1 base, with 13 bases left between them. The germline V gene has CDR1 SGHRS and CDR2 YFSETQ. This CDR3 has 14 amino acids. CDR3 DNA: TGCGCCAGCAAGGGGGGGGTAGAGAACACTGAAGCTTTCTTT. This gives the protein CASKGGVENTEAFF.

A remark on this clone: At one boundary the junction diverges from the germline segment, which might be a read error. This sequence joins TRBV6-1 and TRBJ2-7; TRBD2 agrees at 9 bases. The germline gives CDR1 MNHNS, CDR2 SASEGT. The CDR3 spans 14 residues. CDR3 sequence (DNA): TGTGTCAGCAGTGCGAGGACTAGCGCGGACGAGCAGTACTTC. Protein: CVSSARTSADEQYF.

This rearrangement joins TRBV30 to TRBJ1-2; D may be TRBD1 (6 bases). CDR3 length: 12 residues. Trimming pared 3 bases from V and 12 bases from J, leaving 17 bases between. Germline values: CDR1 GTSNPN, CDR2 SVGIG (reference sequence). CDR3 in DNA: TGTGCCTGGAGCCGGGACAACGGGGGGAACACCTTC. This codes for CAWSRDNGGNTF.

This clone appeared once. V is TRBV21-1 and J is TRBJ2-5; the table's TRBD1 call for D was not verified on the DNA. TRBV21-1 is classified as a pseudogene. The CDR3 consists of 19 residues. The CDR3 loop reads CASILLITGLWAGEETQYF. The CDR3 DNA reads TGTGCCAGCATATTACTCATAACGGGTCTATGGGCAGGGGAAGAGACCCAGTACTTC.

The genes are TRBV2 and TRBJ1-2, with D perhaps matching TRBD1 (6 bases). Germline-derived CDR1 and CDR2 are SNHLY and FYNNEI. V was pared by 2 bases and J by 6 bases, with 10 bases between. The CDR3 loop spans 13 amino acids. Here the CDR3 reads CASSESDRHGYTF. The CDR3 region has the DNA TGTGCCAGCAGTGAAAGCGACAGGCATGGCTACACCTTC.

In its sample, this clone was seen once. The J gene is TRBJ1-5, the V gene TRBV19; 11 nucleotides align to TRBD1. The CDR3 has 16 residues. V lost 5 bases, J lost 2 bases, and 5 bases stayed unmatched. Germline V lookup: CDR1 LNHDA, CDR2 SQIVND (reference sequence). For the CDR3, the DNA is TGTGCCAGTAGTTGGGGACAGGGGGTCGGCAATCAGCCCCAGCATTTT. It specifies CASSWGQGVGNQPQHF. Filled out from reference TRBV19 and TRBJ1-5, the complete variable domain reads DGGITQSPKYLFRKEGQNVTLSCEQNLNHDAMYWYRQDPGQGLRLIYYSQIVNDFQKGDIAEGYSVSREKKESFPLTVTSAQKNPTAFYLCASSWGQGVGNQPQHFGDGTRLSIL.

This clone was observed once. The gene calls are TRBV5-8 and TRBJ2-2; D remains unclear. CDR1 is SGHTS and CDR2 is YDEGEE in the germline V gene. CDR3 size: 15 residues. V shed 1 base and J shed 6 bases, with 13 bases lying between them. The CDR3: CASSLQFTMPGELFF. CDR3 sequence (DNA): TGTGCCAGCAGCTTGCAGTTCACCATGCCCGGGGAGCTGTTTTTT.

The CDR3 nucleotides are TGTGCCAGTAGTAGAACAGGGTCCGGGTACGAGCAGTACTTC. Protein sequence: CASSRTGSGYEQYF. This chain joins TRBV19 and TRBJ2-7, with a weak D call TRBD1 (6 bases). V was clipped by 4 bases and J by 4 bases, with 14 bases between them. The CDR3 runs to 14 residues. CDR1 and CDR2 from the germline V gene are LNHDA and SQIVND (reference sequence). Based on the CDR3 plus reference TRBV19 and TRBJ2-7, the full variable domain is DGGITQSPKYLFRKEGQNVTLSCEQNLNHDAMYWYRQDPGQGLRLIYYSQIVNDFQKGDIAEGYSVSREKKESFPLTVTSAQKNPTAFYLCASSRTGSGYEQYFGPGTRLTVT.